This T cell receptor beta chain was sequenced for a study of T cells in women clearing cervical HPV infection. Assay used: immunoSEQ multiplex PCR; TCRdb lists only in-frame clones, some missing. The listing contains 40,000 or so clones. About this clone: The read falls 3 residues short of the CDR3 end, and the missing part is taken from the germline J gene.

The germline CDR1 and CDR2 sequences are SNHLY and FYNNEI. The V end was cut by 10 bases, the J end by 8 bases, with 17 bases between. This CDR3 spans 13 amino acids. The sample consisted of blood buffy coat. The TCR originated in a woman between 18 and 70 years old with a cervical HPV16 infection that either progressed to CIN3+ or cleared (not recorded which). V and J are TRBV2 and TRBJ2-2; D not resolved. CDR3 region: CATGAASSGELFF. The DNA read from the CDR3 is TGTGCCACCGGTGCGGCCTCCAGTGGGGAG.